The TCR beta chain under discussion was sequenced for a study of blood T cell repertoires in COVID-19. Germline V gives CDR1 LGHDT, CDR2 YNNKEL (reference sequence). V gave up 4 bases and J gave up 0 bases, with 9 bases separating them. The CDR3 contains 14 residues. The table came from immunoSEQ multiplex PCR; TCRdb's copy has only in-frame clones and leaves some out. The sample yields 100,000 or so clones, about three quarters seen once. The chain recombines TRBV3-1 (or the pseudogene TRBV3-2) with TRBJ1-2; D perhaps matches TRBD1 (5 bases). This receptor was taken from a woman aged 70-85 years with acute or convalescent COVID-19. Sequences were obtained from peripheral blood. CDR3 nucleotides: TGTGCCAGCAGCCCCACAGGACCTAACTATGGCTACACCTTC. Encoded protein: CASSPTGPNYGYTF.